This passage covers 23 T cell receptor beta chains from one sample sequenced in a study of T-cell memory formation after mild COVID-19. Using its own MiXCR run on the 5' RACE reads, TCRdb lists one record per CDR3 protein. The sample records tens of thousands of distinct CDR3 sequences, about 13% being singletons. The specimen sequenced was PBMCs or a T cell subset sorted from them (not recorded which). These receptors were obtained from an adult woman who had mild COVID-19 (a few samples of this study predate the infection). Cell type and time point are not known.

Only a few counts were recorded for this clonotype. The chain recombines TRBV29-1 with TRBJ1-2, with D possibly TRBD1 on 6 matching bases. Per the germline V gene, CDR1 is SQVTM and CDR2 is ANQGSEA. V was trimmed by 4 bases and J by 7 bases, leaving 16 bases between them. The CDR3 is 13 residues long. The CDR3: CSVAERGAVGYTF. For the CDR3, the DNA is TGCAGCGTTGCCGAGAGGGGGGCGGTTGGCTACACCTTC.

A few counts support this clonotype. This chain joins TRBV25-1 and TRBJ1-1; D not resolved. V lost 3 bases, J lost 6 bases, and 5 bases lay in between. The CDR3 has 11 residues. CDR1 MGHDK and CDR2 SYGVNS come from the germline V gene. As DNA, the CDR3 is TGTGCCAGCAGTGACGGCCCTGAAGCTTTCTTT. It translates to CASSDGPEAFF.

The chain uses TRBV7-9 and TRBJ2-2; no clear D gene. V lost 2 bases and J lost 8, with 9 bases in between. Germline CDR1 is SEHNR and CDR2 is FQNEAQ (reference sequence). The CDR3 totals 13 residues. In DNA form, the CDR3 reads TGTGCCAGCAGCTTATTTGAGTTGGGGGAGCTGTTTTTT. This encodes CASSLFELGELFF.

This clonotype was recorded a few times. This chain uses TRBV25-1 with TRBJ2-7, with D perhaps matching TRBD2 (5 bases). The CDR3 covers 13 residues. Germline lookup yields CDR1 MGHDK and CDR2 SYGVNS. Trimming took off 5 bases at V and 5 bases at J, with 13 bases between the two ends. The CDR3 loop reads CASSRTGSDEQYF. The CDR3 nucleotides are TGTGCCAGCAGTCGGACTGGCAGTGACGAGCAGTACTTC.

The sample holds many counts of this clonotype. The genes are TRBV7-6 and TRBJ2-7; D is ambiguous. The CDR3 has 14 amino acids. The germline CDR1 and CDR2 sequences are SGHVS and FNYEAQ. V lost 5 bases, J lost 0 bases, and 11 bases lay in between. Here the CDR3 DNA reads TGTGCCAGCAGCCCGGAACCGAGCTCCTACGAGCAGTACTTC. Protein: CASSPEPSSYEQYF.

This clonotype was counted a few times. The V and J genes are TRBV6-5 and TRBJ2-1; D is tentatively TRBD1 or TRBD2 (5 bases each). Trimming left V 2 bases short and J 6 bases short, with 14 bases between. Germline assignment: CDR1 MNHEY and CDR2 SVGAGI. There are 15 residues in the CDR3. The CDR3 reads CASSYGGSWANEQFF. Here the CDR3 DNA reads TGTGCCAGCAGTTACGGGGGTTCCTGGGCCAATGAGCAGTTCTTC.

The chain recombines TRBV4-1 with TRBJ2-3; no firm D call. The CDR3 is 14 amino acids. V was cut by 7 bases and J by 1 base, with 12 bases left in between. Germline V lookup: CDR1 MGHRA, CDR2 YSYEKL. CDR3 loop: CASTPTPGTDTQYF. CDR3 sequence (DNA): TGCGCCAGCACCCCCACCCCCGGCACAGATACGCAGTATTTT.

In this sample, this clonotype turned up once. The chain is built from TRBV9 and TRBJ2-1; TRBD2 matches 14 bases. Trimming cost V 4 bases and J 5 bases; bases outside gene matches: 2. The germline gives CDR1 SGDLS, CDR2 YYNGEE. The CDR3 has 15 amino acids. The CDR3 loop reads CASSSTSGGDNEQFF. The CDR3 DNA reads TGTGCCAGCAGCTCGACTAGCGGGGGGGACAATGAGCAGTTCTTC.

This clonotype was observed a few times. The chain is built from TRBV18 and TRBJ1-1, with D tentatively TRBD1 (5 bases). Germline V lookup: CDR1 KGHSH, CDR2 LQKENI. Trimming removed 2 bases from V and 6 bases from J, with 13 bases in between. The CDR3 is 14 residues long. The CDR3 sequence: CASSPAGIGSEAFF. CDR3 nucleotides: TGTGCCAGCTCACCAGCAGGGATAGGGTCTGAAGCTTTCTTT.

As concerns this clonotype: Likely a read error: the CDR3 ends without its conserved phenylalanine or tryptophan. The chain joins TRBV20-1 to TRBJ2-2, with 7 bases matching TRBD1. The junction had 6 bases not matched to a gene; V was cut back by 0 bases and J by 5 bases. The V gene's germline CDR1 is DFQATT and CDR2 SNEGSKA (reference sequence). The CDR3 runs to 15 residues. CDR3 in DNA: TGCAGTGCTAGAGACCCCGGGACAGAGACCGGGGAGCTGTTTATT. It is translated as CSARDPGTETGELFI.

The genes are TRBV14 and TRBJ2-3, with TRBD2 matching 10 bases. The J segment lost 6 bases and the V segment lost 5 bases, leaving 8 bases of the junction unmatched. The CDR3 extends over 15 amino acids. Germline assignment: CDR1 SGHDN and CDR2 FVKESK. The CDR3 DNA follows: TGTGCCAGCAGCTACCTAGCGGGAGTACGGGATACGCAGTATTTT. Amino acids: CASSYLAGVRDTQYF.

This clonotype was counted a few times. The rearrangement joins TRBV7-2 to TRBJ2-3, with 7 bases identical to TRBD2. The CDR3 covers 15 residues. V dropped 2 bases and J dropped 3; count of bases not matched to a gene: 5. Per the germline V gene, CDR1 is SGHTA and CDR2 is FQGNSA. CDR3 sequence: CASSLWSGETDTQYF. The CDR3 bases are TGTGCCAGCAGCTTATGGAGCGGGGAAACAGATACGCAGTATTTT. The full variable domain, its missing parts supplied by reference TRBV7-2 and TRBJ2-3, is GAGVSQSPSNKVTEKGKDVELRCDPISGHTALYWYRQSLGQGLEFLIYFQGNSAPDKSGLPSDRFSAERTGGSVSTLTIQRTQQEDSAVYLCASSLWSGETDTQYFGPGTRLTVL.

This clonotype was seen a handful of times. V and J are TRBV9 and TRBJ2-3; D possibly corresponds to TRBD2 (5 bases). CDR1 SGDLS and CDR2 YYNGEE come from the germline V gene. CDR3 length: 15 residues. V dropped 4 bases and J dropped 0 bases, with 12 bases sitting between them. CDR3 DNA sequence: TGTGCCAGCAGCAGTCAGCGGTCTAGCACAGATACGCAGTATTTT. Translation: CASSSQRSSTDTQYF.

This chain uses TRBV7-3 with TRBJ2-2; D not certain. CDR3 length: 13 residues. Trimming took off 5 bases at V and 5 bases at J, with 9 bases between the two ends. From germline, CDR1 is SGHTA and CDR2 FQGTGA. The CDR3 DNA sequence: TGTGCCAGCAGCCTAAGTAATACCGGGGAGCTGTTTTTT. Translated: CASSLSNTGELFF. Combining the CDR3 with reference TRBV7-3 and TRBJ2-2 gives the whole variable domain GAGVSQTPSNKVTEKGKYVELRCDPISGHTALYWYRQSLGQGPEFLIYFQGTGAADDSGLPNDRFFAVRPEGSVSTLKIQRTERGDSAVYLCASSLSNTGELFFGEGSRLTVL.

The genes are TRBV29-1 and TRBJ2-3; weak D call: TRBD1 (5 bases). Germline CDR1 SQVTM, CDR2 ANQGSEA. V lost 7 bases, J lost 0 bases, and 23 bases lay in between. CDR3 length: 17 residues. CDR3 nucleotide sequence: TGCAGCGCCGAACGACGAGACAGCCTCCGCAGCACAGATACGCAGTATTTT. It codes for CSAERRDSLRSTDTQYF.

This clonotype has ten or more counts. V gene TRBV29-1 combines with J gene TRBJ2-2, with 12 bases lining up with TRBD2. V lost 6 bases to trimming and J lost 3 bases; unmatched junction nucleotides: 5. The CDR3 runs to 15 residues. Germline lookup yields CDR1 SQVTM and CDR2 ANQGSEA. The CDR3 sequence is CSVTSGSWDTGELFF. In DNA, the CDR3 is TGCAGCGTGACTAGCGGGAGTTGGGACACCGGGGAGCTGTTTTTT.

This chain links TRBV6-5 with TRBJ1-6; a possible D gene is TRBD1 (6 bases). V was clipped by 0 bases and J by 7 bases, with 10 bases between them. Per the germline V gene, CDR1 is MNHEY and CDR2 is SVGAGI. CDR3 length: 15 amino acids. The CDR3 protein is CASSYSIGGNSPLHF. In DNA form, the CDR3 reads TGTGCCAGCAGTTACTCGATAGGGGGGAATTCACCCCTCCACTTT.

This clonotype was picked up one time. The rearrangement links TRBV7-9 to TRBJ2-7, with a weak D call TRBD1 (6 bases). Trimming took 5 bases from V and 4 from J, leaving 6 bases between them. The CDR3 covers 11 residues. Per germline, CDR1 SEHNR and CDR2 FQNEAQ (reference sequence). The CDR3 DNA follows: TGTGCCAGCAGCGGACAGTACGAGCAGTACTTC. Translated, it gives CASSGQYEQYF. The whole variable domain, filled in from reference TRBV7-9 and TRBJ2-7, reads DTGVSQNPRHKITKRGQNVTFRCDPISEHNRLYWYRQTLGQGPEFLTYFQNEAQLEKSRLLSDRFSAERPKGSFSTLEIQRTEQGDSAMYLCASSGQYEQYFGPGTRLTVT.

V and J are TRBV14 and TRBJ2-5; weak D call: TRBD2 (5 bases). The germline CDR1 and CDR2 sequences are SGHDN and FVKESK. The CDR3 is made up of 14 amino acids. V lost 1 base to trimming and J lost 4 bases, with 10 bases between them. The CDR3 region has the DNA TGTGCCAGCAGCCAAGTTGGGAGTCTAGAGACCCAGTACTTC. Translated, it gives CASSQVGSLETQYF.

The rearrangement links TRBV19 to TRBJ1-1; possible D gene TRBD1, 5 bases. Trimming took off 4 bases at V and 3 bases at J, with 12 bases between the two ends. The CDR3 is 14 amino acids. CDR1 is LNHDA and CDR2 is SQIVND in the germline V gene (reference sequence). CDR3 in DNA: TGTGCCAGTAGTAAGTTTGGGGGAGACACTGAAGCTTTCTTT. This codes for CASSKFGGDTEAFF.

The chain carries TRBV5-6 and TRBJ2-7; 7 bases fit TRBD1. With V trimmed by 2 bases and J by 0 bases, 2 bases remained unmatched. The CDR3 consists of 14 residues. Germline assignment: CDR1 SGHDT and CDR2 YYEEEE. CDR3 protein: CASSFGQDSYEQYF. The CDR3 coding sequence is TGTGCCAGCAGCTTCGGACAGGACTCCTACGAGCAGTACTTC.

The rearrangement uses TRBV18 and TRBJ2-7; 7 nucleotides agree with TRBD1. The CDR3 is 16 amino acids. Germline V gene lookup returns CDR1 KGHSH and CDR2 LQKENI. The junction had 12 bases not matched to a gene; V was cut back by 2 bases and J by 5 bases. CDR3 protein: CASSPKTGNLLNEQYF. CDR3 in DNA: TGTGCCAGCTCACCAAAGACAGGGAATCTACTCAACGAGCAGTACTTC.

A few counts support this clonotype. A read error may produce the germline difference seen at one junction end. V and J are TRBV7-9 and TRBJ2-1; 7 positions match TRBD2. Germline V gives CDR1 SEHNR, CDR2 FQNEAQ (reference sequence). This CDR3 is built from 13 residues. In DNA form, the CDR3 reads TGTGCCAGCATCTTAGCGGGCCTCAATGAGCAGTTCTTC. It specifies CASILAGLNEQFF.